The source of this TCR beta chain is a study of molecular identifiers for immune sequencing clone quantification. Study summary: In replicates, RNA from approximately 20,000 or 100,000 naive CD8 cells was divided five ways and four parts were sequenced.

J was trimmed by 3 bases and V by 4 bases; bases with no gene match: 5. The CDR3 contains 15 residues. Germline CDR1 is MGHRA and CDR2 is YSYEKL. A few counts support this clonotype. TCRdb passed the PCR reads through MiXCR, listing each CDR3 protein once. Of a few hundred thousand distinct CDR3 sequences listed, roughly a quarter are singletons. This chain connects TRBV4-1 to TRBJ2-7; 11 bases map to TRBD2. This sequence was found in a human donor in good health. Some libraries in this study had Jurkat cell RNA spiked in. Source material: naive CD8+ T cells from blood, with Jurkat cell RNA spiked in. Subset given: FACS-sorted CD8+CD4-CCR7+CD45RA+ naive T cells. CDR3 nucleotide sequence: TGCGCCAGCAGCCTGAGACTAGCGGGGAACTACGAGCAGTACTTC. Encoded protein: CASSLRLAGNYEQYF.